This entry concerns a single T cell receptor (beta chain). In the original processing: Amplifying reference gene primers gave estimates of nucleated cell counts. Produced via immunoSEQ multiplex PCR; TCRdb's table is partial and in-frame only. V and J calls and clone size are given by that table; D and trimming were obtained from the DNA. In the table there are more than 300,000 clones, 88% of which are singletons. The data belong to a study of blood T cell repertoires in COVID-19. Trimming left V 2 bases short and J 1 base short, with 8 bases between. Germline values: CDR1 SNHLY, CDR2 FYNNEI. This CDR3 region has 14 residues.

Specimen: PBMCs or T cells enriched from blood (not recorded which). This TCR derives from a woman aged 18-29 years who had recovered from COVID-19. The chain couples TRBV2 to TRBJ1-1; no reliable D call. The CDR3 region is CASSEIGKNTEAFF. CDR3 DNA: TGTGCCAGCAGTGAAATCGGGAAGAACACTGAAGCTTTCTTT.